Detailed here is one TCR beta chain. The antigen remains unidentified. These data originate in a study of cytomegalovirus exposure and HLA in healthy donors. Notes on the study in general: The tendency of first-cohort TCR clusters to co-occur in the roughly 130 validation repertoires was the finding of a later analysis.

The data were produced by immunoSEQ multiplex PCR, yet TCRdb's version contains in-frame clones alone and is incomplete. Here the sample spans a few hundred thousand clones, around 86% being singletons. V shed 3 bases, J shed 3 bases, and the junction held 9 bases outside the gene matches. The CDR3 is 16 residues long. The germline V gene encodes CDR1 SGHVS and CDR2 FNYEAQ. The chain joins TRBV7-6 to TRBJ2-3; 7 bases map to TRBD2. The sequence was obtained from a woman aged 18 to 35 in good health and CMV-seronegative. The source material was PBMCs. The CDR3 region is CASSFGAGRATDTQYF. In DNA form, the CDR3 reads TGTGCCAGCAGCTTTGGAGCGGGGAGGGCGACAGATACGCAGTATTTT. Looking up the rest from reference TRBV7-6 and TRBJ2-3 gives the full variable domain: GAGVSQSPRYKVTKRGQDVALRCDPISGHVSLYWYRQALGQGPEFLTYFNYEAQQDKSGLPNDRFSAERPEGSISTLTIQRTEQRDSAMYRCASSFGAGRATDTQYFGPGTRLTVL.